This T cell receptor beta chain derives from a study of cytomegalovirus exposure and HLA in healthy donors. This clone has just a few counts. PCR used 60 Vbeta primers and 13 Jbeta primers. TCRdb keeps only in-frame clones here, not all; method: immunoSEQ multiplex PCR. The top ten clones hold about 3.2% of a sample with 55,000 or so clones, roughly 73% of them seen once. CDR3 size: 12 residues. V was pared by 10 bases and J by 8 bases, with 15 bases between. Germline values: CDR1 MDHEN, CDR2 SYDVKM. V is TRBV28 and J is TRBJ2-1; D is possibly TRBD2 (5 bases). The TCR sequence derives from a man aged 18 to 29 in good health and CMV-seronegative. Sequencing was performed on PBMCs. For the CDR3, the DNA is TGTGCCACTACCAACACGAGGGATGAGCAGTTCTTC. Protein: CATTNTRDEQFF.